The next 5 T cell receptor beta chains were all read from a single sample in a study of blood T cell repertoires in COVID-19. The data were produced by immunoSEQ multiplex PCR, yet TCRdb's version contains in-frame clones alone and is incomplete. The repertoire has more than 40,000 clones, 88% of them found once; the top ten carry over 8.5%. The material sequenced was peripheral blood. The receptors were sampled from a man aged 50 or older with active COVID-19.

V is TRBV7-3 and J is TRBJ2-3, with 9 nucleotides matching TRBD2. V was clipped by 4 bases and J by 5 bases; unmatched bases: 7. This CDR3 contains 15 residues. Germline values: CDR1 SGHTA, CDR2 FQGTGA. The CDR3 loop reads CASSSIAGDEDTQYF. In nucleotides, the CDR3 is TGTGCCAGCAGCTCCATAGCGGGAGATGAAGATACGCAGTATTTT.

V and J are TRBV5-1 and TRBJ2-2; 7 bases match TRBD1. CDR3 size: 17 residues. Germline CDR1 is SGHRS and CDR2 is YFSETQ. V dropped 1 base and J dropped 4; count of bases not matched to a gene: 10. The CDR3 here is CASSLSRTGSFTGELFF. The DNA for the CDR3 is TGCGCCAGCAGCTTGTCCCGGACAGGAAGCTTCACCGGGGAGCTGTTTTTT.

The rearrangement links TRBV18 to TRBJ2-3, with 13 bases lining up with TRBD2. Germline CDR1 and CDR2: KGHSH and LQKENI. The CDR3 sequence is 16 residues long. V dropped 4 bases and J dropped 3; count of bases not matched to a gene: 4. The CDR3 nucleotides read TGTGCCAGCTCACTCCGGACTAGCGGGAGTACAGATACGCAGTATTTT. It is translated as CASSLRTSGSTDTQYF.

The V call is TRBV5-5, the J call TRBJ2-7; 11 bases match TRBD1. CDR3 length: 13 residues. The germline V gene has CDR1 SGHKS and CDR2 YYEKEE (reference sequence). Trimming took 9 bases from V and 3 from J; bases not matched to a gene: 5. CDR3 protein: CATTGTGGYEQYF. CDR3 nucleotides: TGTGCCACCACCGGGACAGGGGGCTACGAGCAGTACTTC.

The V gene is TRBV29-1, the J gene TRBJ2-7; TRBD2 aligns across 8 bases. After removal of 7 bases from V and 0 bases from J, the junction contained 5 bases not matched to a gene. Germline CDR1 and CDR2: SQVTM and ANQGSEA. The CDR3 has 13 amino acids. In nucleotides, the CDR3 is TGCAGCGGGTCGGGGGGGAGCTCCTACGAGCAGTACTTC. This encodes CSGSGGSSYEQYF.